This is a list of T cell receptor beta chains from one sample in a study of PD-L1 blockade in urothelial cancer. Sequencing used immunoSEQ multiplex PCR; TCRdb keeps in-frame clones, though not all of them. Found here are 50,000 to 75,000 clones, approximately 75% of them singletons; the top ten hold roughly 1.5%. The sample here was PBMCs, taken around atezolizumab (anti-PD-L1) treatment. The receptors originated from a man in his 70s with urothelial cancer. Each CDR3 is given with its conserved first and last residue. Fields, in order: V gene, J gene, clone size, D gene, CDR3 protein, CDR3 DNA. The D gene is left open where the match is weak. Clone size is not always given. Where it is, it says once, few, many or a class for expanded clones.

>TRBV28|TRBJ1-2|-|-
CASSLFPDYGYTF
TGTGCCAGCAGTTTATTTCCAGACTATGGCTACACCTTC
>TRBV28|TRBJ2-7|-|TRBD2
CASSLSTSGRQSSYEQYF
TGTGCCAGCAGTCTGTCGACTAGCGGGAGGCAAAGCTCCTACGAGCAGTACTTC
>TRBV9|TRBJ2-5|-|TRBD2
CASSVGVSGNLLKETQYF
TGTGCCAGCAGCGTAGGGGTTAGCGGGAACTTATTAAAAGAGACCCAGTACTTC
>TRBV19|TRBJ1-2|-|TRBD1
CASTITGGYGYTF
TGTGCCAGTACCATTACAGGGGGGTACGGCTACACCTTC
>TRBV10-3|TRBJ2-1|-|-
CAIKGTSSYNEQFF
TGTGCCATCAAGGGTACTAGCTCCTACAATGAGCAGTTCTTC
>TRBV19|TRBJ1-5|-|TRBD1
CASSIYSGTGGQPQHF
TGTGCCAGTAGTATCTACTCCGGGACAGGGGGACAGCCCCAGCATTTT
>TRBV5-5|TRBJ2-5|once|TRBD1
CASNSRVGQGRQTQYF
TGTGCCAGCAATTCAAGGGTCGGACAGGGGAGGCAGACCCAGTACTTC
>TRBV27|TRBJ1-2|-|TRBD1
CASSGTGGLSNYGYTF
TGTGCCAGCAGTGGGACAGGGGGCCTTTCGAACTATGGCTACACCTTC
>TRBV9|TRBJ1-1|few|TRBD1
CASSPGQGLTFF
TGTGCCAGCAGTCCGGGACAGGGCCTGACTTTCTTT
>TRBV18|TRBJ1-5|medium-sized|TRBD1
CASSDRTGADQPQHF
TGTGCCAGCTCCGACAGGACAGGGGCAGATCAGCCCCAGCATTTT
>TRBV28|TRBJ2-5|-|TRBD1
CASTIGGSQETQYF
TGTGCCAGCACTATAGGGGGCTCCCAAGAGACCCAGTACTTC
>TRBV19|TRBJ1-4|-|-
CASSGADNEKLFF
TGTGCCAGTAGTGGGGCAGATAATGAAAAACTGTTTTTT
>TRBV7-9|TRBJ1-5|few|TRBD1
CASSLGGQGPQPQHF
TGTGCCAGCAGCTTAGGGGGACAGGGGCCCCAGCCCCAGCATTTT
>TRBV7-9|TRBJ2-4|-|-
CASSVITGAKNIQYF
TGTGCCAGCAGCGTAATAACGGGGGCCAAAAACATTCAGTACTTC
>TRBV7-9|TRBJ1-1|few|TRBD1
CASVDQPGQRSVVTEAFF
TGTGCCAGCGTGGACCAACCGGGACAGCGAAGTGTGGTCACTGAAGCTTTCTTT
>TRBV5-1|TRBJ2-5|-|-
CASSLLGVQETQYF
TGCGCCAGCAGCTTGCTCGGGGTCCAAGAGACCCAGTACTTC
>TRBV4-1|TRBJ1-1|-|TRBD1
CASSQGAGFTEAFF
TGCGCCAGCAGTCAGGGGGCTGGGTTCACTGAAGCTTTCTTT
>TRBV29-1|TRBJ2-1|-|-
CSVENEYNEQFF
TGCAGCGTTGAAAATGAGTACAATGAGCAGTTCTTC
>TRBV19|TRBJ1-5|-|-
CASSSDGVDNQPQHF
TGTGCCAGTAGCTCCGACGGGGTGGACAATCAGCCCCAGCATTTT
>TRBV5-1|TRBJ2-1|-|TRBD1
CASSLVGQGDHEQFF
TGCGCCAGCAGCTTGGTGGGACAGGGGGACCATGAGCAGTTCTTC
>TRBV28|TRBJ2-1|-|-
CASSPPRGVNEQFF
TGTGCCAGCAGCCCCCCTCGAGGAGTCAATGAGCAGTTCTTC
>TRBV29-1|TRBJ1-1|-|-
CSVPLPGVEAFF
TGCAGCGTTCCCCTCCCGGGGGTTGAAGCTTTCTTT
>TRBV5-4|TRBJ2-5|few|TRBD2
CASSLAGGQETQYF
TGTGCCAGCAGCTTGGCGGGGGGACAAGAGACCCAGTACTTC
>TRBV5-5|TRBJ2-1|-|-
CASSTGEYNEQFF
TGTGCCAGCAGTACGGGAGAGTACAATGAGCAGTTCTTC
>TRBV18|TRBJ1-1|once|TRBD1
CASSPKTGHTEAFF
TGTGCCAGCTCACCCAAGACAGGGCACACTGAAGCTTTCTTT
>TRBV2|TRBJ1-1|-|-
CASIVEGTLNAFF
TGTGCCAGCATCGTGGAGGGTACCCTGAATGCTTTCTTT
>TRBV28|TRBJ2-1|-|-
CASSFQKGGRGEQFF
TGTGCCAGCAGTTTCCAGAAGGGAGGCCGGGGTGAGCAGTTCTTC
>TRBV6-5|TRBJ1-5|few|TRBD1
CASRRDRVSNQPQHF
TGTGCCAGCAGACGAGACAGGGTTAGCAATCAGCCCCAGCATTTT
>TRBV6-1|TRBJ2-7|-|TRBD1
CASSGSGTGSNEQYF
TGTGCCAGCAGTGGATCCGGGACAGGGTCCAACGAGCAGTACTTC
>TRBV7-2|TRBJ2-1|-|TRBD2
CASSWIAGGGNEQFF
TGTGCCAGCAGCTGGATAGCGGGAGGGGGCAATGAGCAGTTCTTC
>TRBV6-1|TRBJ2-7|-|-
CASSLTFPSYEQYF
TGTGCCAGTTCCTTGACTTTCCCCTCCTACGAGCAGTACTTC
>TRBV9|TRBJ2-6|few|-
CASSAFYSSGANVLTF
TGTGCCAGCAGCGCCTTTTATAGCTCTGGGGCCAACGTCCTGACTTTC
>TRBV6-5|TRBJ2-7|-|TRBD1
CASSLDRGQGQYF
TGTGCCAGCAGTTTGGACAGGGGGCAGGGGCAGTACTTC
>TRBV18|TRBJ1-4|-|TRBD1
CASEGTDRNEKLFF
TGTGCCAGCGAAGGGACAGATCGAAATGAAAAACTGTTTTTT
>TRBV7-8|TRBJ2-7|-|TRBD2
CASSPLGRGGFGSSYEQYF
TGTGCCAGCAGCCCGCTGGGACGGGGGGGGTTCGGGAGCTCCTACGAGCAGTACTTC
>TRBV29-1|TRBJ2-7|-|TRBD1
CSVVGTGGEQYF
TGCAGCGTTGTAGGGACAGGGGGCGAGCAGTACTTC
>TRBV5-1|TRBJ2-5|-|TRBD2
CASSFSGSGGETQYF
TGCGCCAGCAGCTTTAGCGGGAGCGGTGGAGAGACCCAGTACTTC
>TRBV6-1|TRBJ1-1|-|-
CASSEGGGVRAVAFF
TGTGCCAGCAGTGAAGGGGGGGGAGTGAGGGCTGTAGCTTTCTTT
>TRBV4-1|TRBJ1-1|-|-
CASSAGRNRGGAFF
TGCGCCAGCAGCGCCGGGAGGAATCGTGGGGGAGCTTTCTTT
>TRBV5-5|TRBJ2-2|-|TRBD2
CASSLSTSGSSGELFF
TGTGCCAGCAGCTTGTCAACTAGCGGGAGTAGCGGGGAGCTGTTTTTT
>TRBV5-1|TRBJ2-7|-|-
CASSGLTNYEQYF
TGCGCCAGCAGTGGCCTTACTAACTACGAGCAGTACTTC
>TRBV4-1|TRBJ2-1|-|TRBD1
CASSRQGATYNEQFF
TGCGCCAGCAGTCGACAGGGGGCCACCTACAATGAGCAGTTCTTC
>TRBV6-5|TRBJ2-5|-|-
CASSYSWGRETQYF
TGTGCCAGCAGTTACTCTTGGGGGCGAGAGACCCAGTACTTC
>TRBV18|TRBJ2-7|few|TRBD1
CASSQRTGGSYEQYF
TGTGCCAGCTCACAAAGGACAGGGGGCTCCTACGAGCAGTACTTC
>TRBV7-9|TRBJ2-1|-|-
CASSPLRGAEDEQFF
TGTGCCAGCAGCCCCCTAAGAGGAGCCGAGGATGAGCAGTTCTTC
>TRBV7-9|TRBJ1-1|few|TRBD1
CASSLRNRGRADTEAFF
TGTGCCAGCAGCTTACGGAACAGGGGGCGCGCGGACACTGAAGCTTTCTTT